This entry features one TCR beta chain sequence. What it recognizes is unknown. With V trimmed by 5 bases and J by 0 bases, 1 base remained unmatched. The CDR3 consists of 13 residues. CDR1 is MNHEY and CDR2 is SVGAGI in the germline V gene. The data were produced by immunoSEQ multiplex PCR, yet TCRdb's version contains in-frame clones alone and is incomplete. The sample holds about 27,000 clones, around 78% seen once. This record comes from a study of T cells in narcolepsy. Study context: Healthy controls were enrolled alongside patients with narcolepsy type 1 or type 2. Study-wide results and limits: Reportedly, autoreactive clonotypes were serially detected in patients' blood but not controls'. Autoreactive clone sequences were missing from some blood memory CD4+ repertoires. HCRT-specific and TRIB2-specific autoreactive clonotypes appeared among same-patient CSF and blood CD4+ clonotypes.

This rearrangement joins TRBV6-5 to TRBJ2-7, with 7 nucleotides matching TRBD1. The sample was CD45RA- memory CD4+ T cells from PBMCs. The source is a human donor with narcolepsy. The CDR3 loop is CASSRQGSYEQYF. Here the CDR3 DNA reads TGTGCCAGCAGTAGACAGGGCTCCTACGAGCAGTACTTC.